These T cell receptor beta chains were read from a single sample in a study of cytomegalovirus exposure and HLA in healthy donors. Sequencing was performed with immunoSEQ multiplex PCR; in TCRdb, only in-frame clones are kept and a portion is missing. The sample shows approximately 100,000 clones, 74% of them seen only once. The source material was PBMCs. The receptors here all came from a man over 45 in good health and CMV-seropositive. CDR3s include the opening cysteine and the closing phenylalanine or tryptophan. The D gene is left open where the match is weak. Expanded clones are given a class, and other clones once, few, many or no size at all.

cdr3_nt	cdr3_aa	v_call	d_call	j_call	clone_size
TGCAGCGCCGGAGCGCGCTACGAGCAGTACTTC	CSAGARYEQYF	TRBV29-1	.	TRBJ2-7	.
TGTGCCAGCAGCGGAGGGGGCGGCCTCGCGACAGATACGCAGTATTTT	CASSGGGGLATDTQYF	TRBV9	TRBD1	TRBJ2-3	few
TGCGCCAGCAGCTTTGAAGGGAGAGGAGAGACCCAGTACTTC	CASSFEGRGETQYF	TRBV5-1	.	TRBJ2-5	.
TGTGCCAGCAGGGGGGCCGGGGGGACAGATACGCAGTATTTT	CASRGAGGTDTQYF	TRBV28	.	TRBJ2-3	.
TGTGCCACCAGGAGAGGGCGCCTAGCGGGCCCCCCGAGCTCCTACAATGAGCAGTTCTTC	CATRRGRLAGPPSSYNEQFF	TRBV15	TRBD2	TRBJ2-1	.
TGTGCCAGCAGACCAGGGACTATCACAGATACGCAGTATTTT	CASRPGTITDTQYF	TRBV6-1	TRBD2	TRBJ2-3	few
TGTGCCATCAGAGGTGGACAGGGGCCTTATGGCTACACCTTC	CAIRGGQGPYGYTF	TRBV10-3	TRBD1	TRBJ1-2	.
TGTGCCAGCAGTAGGGGGTATAATCCACCCTATGGCTACACCTTC	CASSRGYNPPYGYTF	TRBV11-3	.	TRBJ1-2	.
TGTGCCAGCAGCGTAGCTGGAAATAGCGGGAGAGCCAATGAGCAGTTCTTC	CASSVAGNSGRANEQFF	TRBV9	TRBD2	TRBJ2-1	once
TGTGCCAGCAGCGTAGGACTGACAGATACGCAGTATTTT	CASSVGLTDTQYF	TRBV9	.	TRBJ2-3	few
TGTGCCAGCAGCATAAGGACAGACTTCTGGGACGAGCAGTACTTC	CASSIRTDFWDEQYF	TRBV2	.	TRBJ2-7	.
TGTGCCAGCAGCCAGACCTTAGCGGGAGGTTCCTACGAGCAGTACTTC	CASSQTLAGGSYEQYF	TRBV4-2	TRBD2	TRBJ2-7	.
TGCGCCAGCAGCCAAACTGTCAGGGAAGATACGCAGTATTTT	CASSQTVREDTQYF	TRBV4-1	.	TRBJ2-3	.
TGTGCCAGCAGCTTAGAAGCGGGAAGAGCCGGGGAGCTGTTTTTT	CASSLEAGRAGELFF	TRBV11-2	TRBD2	TRBJ2-2	few
TGTGCCAGCATCGAGAGCGGAAGCTCTGGAAACACCATATATTTT	CASIESGSSGNTIYF	TRBV6-1	.	TRBJ1-3	.
TGCGCCAGCAGCTTGGAATTGGTAGCGGGAGGCGAGACCCAGTACTTC	CASSLELVAGGETQYF	TRBV5-1	TRBD2	TRBJ2-5	.
TGTGCCAGCAGAATCGGGACAGGGAACACTGAAGCTTTCTTT	CASRIGTGNTEAFF	TRBV7-8	TRBD1	TRBJ1-1	.
TGTGCCACTCTGAGATCAGGTATGGACACCGGGGAGCTGTTTTTT	CATLRSGMDTGELFF	TRBV19	.	TRBJ2-2	few
TGTGCCAGCAGCCCACCTCTTTGGCGGGCAAGCTCTGGGGCCAACGTCCTGACTTTC	CASSPPLWRASSGANVLTF	TRBV4-2	.	TRBJ2-6	few
TGCAGCGTTGTGGGGGGAACTAACTATGGCTACACCTTC	CSVVGGTNYGYTF	TRBV29-1	.	TRBJ1-2	.
TGTGCCAGCCACGACTCTCGGAAGGGCAATCAGCCCCAGCATTTT	CASHDSRKGNQPQHF	TRBV28	.	TRBJ1-5	.
TGTGCCAGCAGCTTGGGACAGGGGGCCTCTAACTATGGCTACACCTTC	CASSLGQGASNYGYTF	TRBV13	TRBD1	TRBJ1-2	.
TGTGCCAGCAGGGGAGGGAGCGGTGAGCAGTTCTTC	CASRGGSGEQFF	TRBV2	TRBD2	TRBJ2-1	.
TGCGCCAGCACCCGCGGGACAGGGGTAGGCTATGGCTACACCTTC	CASTRGTGVGYGYTF	TRBV5-1	TRBD1	TRBJ1-2	.
TGCGCCAGCAGCTTTCAGCGGGAGAGGGGTGAGCAGTTCTTC	CASSFQRERGEQFF	TRBV5-1	TRBD2	TRBJ2-1	few
TGTGCCAGCAGCGCTCAGGGTTGGATAGCCTACGAGCAGTACTTC	CASSAQGWIAYEQYF	TRBV7-8	.	TRBJ2-7	once
TGCGCCAGCAGCTTGATAGCGGGGGGGCCAGGCAATGAGCAGTTCTTC	CASSLIAGGPGNEQFF	TRBV5-1	TRBD2	TRBJ2-1	.
TGTGCCAGCTCACCAGGCAGGGCGGAAAAACTGTTTTTT	CASSPGRAEKLFF	TRBV18	.	TRBJ1-4	.
TGTGCCAGCAGCTTACAGGATAATAATGAAAAACTGTTTTTT	CASSLQDNNEKLFF	TRBV7-8	.	TRBJ1-4	few
TGTGCCAGCAGTTTATCACTAGCGGGCTACAATGAGCAGTTCTTC	CASSLSLAGYNEQFF	TRBV27	TRBD2	TRBJ2-1	once
TGTGCCATCAGTGAGTCGACAGGCTACGAGCAGTACTTC	CAISESTGYEQYF	TRBV10-3	.	TRBJ2-7	.
TGTGCCAGCTGTTCCCCCGGGACAGGGACTTTTAATGAAAAACTGTTTTTT	CASCSPGTGTFNEKLFF	TRBV25-1	TRBD1	TRBJ1-4	.
TGCGCCAGCAGCAGAGGACAGGGGGACGAGCAGTACTTC	CASSRGQGDEQYF	TRBV5-1	TRBD1	TRBJ2-7	.
TGTGCCAGCAGTTCCTGGACAGGGGGATCCACTGAAGCTTTCTTT	CASSSWTGGSTEAFF	TRBV6-5	TRBD1	TRBJ1-1	.
TGCGCCAGCAGCCAACCCGGGACAGCAACTAATGAAAAACTGTTTTTT	CASSQPGTATNEKLFF	TRBV4-1	TRBD1	TRBJ1-4	.
TGTGCCAGCAGCTTAGGGGGCAGGGGGAGTGAAAAACTGTTTTTT	CASSLGGRGSEKLFF	TRBV6-5	TRBD1	TRBJ1-4	once
TGTGCCAGCAGTTTCTCTACAGGGGTTTCTGGCTACACCTTC	CASSFSTGVSGYTF	TRBV27	TRBD1	TRBJ1-2	.
TGCGCCAGCAGCTTGGAAGGGACTCTGAGCTCCTATAATTCACCCCTCCACTTT	CASSLEGTLSSYNSPLHF	TRBV5-1	.	TRBJ1-6	.
TGCACCAGCAGCCTTGGACTAGCGGGAGGGCCCGCAGATACGCAGTATTTT	CTSSLGLAGGPADTQYF	TRBV1	.	TRBJ2-3	.
TGTGCCAGCAGCCAAGCGGGGTTTATCTCCTACGAGCAGTACTTC	CASSQAGFISYEQYF	TRBV28	TRBD2	TRBJ2-7	.
TGTGCCAGCAGCTTAGTCGGGGATGACGAGCAGTACTTC	CASSLVGDDEQYF	TRBV7-2	.	TRBJ2-7	.
TGTGCCAGCAGCTTAGCTGGTAGCCTCAATGAGCAGTTCTTC	CASSLAGSLNEQFF	TRBV7-9	.	TRBJ2-1	.